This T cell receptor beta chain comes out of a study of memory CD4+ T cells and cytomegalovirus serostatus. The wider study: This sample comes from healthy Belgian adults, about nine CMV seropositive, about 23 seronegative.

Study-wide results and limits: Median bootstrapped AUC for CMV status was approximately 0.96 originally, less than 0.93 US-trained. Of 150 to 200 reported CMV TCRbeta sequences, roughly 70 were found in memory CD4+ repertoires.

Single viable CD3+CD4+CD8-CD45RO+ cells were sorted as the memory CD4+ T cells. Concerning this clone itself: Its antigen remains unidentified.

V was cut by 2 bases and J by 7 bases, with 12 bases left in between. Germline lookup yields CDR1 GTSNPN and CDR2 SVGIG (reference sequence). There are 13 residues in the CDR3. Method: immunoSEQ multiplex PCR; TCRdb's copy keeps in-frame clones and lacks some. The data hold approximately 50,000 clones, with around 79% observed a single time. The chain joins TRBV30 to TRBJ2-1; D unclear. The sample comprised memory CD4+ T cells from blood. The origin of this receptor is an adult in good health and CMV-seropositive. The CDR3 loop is CAWSSQAGNEQFF. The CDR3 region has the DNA TGTGCCTGGAGTTCCCAGGCCGGAAATGAGCAGTTCTTC.